These T cell receptor beta chains were read from a single sample in a study of human T cells and chemical hapten exposure. TCRdb reprocessed the RACE reads via MiXCR and lists one record per CDR3 protein. This sample yields 55,000 to 80,000 distinct CDR3 sequences, of which approximately 9.9% are seen a single time; about 2% belongs to the top ten. The source material was whole blood, sampled in connection with sensitization to the hapten diphenylcyclopropenone (DPC). Every receptor here comes from a woman aged 25 to 39 with alopecia areata. Some clones in this sample may be carry-over from other donors' samples. CDR3s include the opening cysteine and the closing phenylalanine or tryptophan. The order of the fields is CDR3 protein, V gene, J gene.

CDR3 protein: CASSLQGPRGYTF
V gene: TRBV28
J gene: TRBJ1-2

CDR3 protein: CASSEWRVAF
V gene: TRBV6-1
J gene: TRBJ1-6

CDR3 protein: CASSQDLQGSTDTQYF
V gene: TRBV14
J gene: TRBJ2-3

CDR3 protein: CSVALPGGHSTSYEQYF
V gene: TRBV29-1
J gene: TRBJ2-7

CDR3 protein: CASSFSTDYYGYTF
V gene: TRBV7-9
J gene: TRBJ1-2

CDR3 protein: CASTQGQGNEKLFF
V gene: TRBV7-2
J gene: TRBJ1-4

CDR3 protein: CAGSLRRVETFF
V gene: TRBV7-2
J gene: TRBJ1-1

CDR3 protein: CASSSRQGAYSPLHF
V gene: TRBV5-6
J gene: TRBJ1-6

CDR3 protein: CASSKVWAATNEKLFF
V gene: TRBV21-1
J gene: TRBJ1-4

CDR3 protein: CASSPRGQMGEDEQFF
V gene: TRBV7-2
J gene: TRBJ2-1

CDR3 protein: CSAREGATGGSSPLHF
V gene: TRBV20-1
J gene: TRBJ1-6

CDR3 protein: CASASGLAGRNEQFF
V gene: TRBV12-5
J gene: TRBJ2-1

CDR3 protein: CSAATGAQFF
V gene: TRBV20-1
J gene: TRBJ2-1

CDR3 protein: CAWESGRITDTQYF
V gene: TRBV30
J gene: TRBJ2-3

CDR3 protein: CASGAATNEKLFF
V gene: TRBV18
J gene: TRBJ1-4

CDR3 protein: CASSEEGGTDTQYF
V gene: TRBV6-4
J gene: TRBJ2-3

CDR3 protein: CSARGVASNQPQHF
V gene: TRBV20-1
J gene: TRBJ1-5

CDR3 protein: CALGRTDLAYEQYF
V gene: TRBV6-1
J gene: TRBJ2-7

CDR3 protein: CSGQGRSTEAFF
V gene: TRBV29-1
J gene: TRBJ1-1

CDR3 protein: CASSGLSGVNGYTF
V gene: TRBV2
J gene: TRBJ1-2

CDR3 protein: CASSKAGGANTGELFF
V gene: TRBV19
J gene: TRBJ2-2

CDR3 protein: CASTKGGGAWMNTGELFF
V gene: TRBV6-2/TRBV6-3
J gene: TRBJ2-2

CDR3 protein: CASSLAPSRAEAFF
V gene: TRBV7-9
J gene: TRBJ1-1

CDR3 protein: CSVTSGPSTDTQYF
V gene: TRBV29-1
J gene: TRBJ2-3

CDR3 protein: CSASTEDTQYF
V gene: TRBV20-1
J gene: TRBJ2-3

CDR3 protein: CASSLGQLYGYTF
V gene: TRBV12-3/TRBV12-4
J gene: TRBJ1-2

CDR3 protein: CASSYWVGMNSGNTIYF
V gene: TRBV6-5
J gene: TRBJ1-3

CDR3 protein: CASSLLWGAGEQYF
V gene: TRBV7-2
J gene: TRBJ2-7

CDR3 protein: CASSLAGVGANTGELFF
V gene: TRBV7-8
J gene: TRBJ2-2